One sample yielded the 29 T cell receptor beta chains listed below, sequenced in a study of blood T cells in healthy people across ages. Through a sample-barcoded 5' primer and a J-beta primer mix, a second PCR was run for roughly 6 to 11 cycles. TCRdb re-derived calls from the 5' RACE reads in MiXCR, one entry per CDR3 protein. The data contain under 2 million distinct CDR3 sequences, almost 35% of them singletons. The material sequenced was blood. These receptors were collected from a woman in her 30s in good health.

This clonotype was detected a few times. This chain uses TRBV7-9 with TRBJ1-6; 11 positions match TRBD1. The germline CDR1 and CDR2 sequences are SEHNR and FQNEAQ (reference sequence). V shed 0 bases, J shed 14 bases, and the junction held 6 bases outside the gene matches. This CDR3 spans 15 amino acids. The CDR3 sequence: CASSLAGTGGETLHF. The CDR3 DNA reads TGTGCCAGCAGCTTAGCCGGGACAGGGGGAGAGACCCTCCACTTT.

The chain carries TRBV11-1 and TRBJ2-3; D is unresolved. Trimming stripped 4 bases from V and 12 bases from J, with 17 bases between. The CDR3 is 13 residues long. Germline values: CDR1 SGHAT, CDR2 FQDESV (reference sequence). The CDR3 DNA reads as TGTGCCAGCAGCTCCCAACGCACAGATGCACAGTATTTT. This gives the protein CASSSQRTDAQYF. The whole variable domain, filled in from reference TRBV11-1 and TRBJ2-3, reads EAEVAQSPRYKITEKSQAVAFWCDPISGHATLYWYRQILGQGPELLVQFQDESVVDDSQLPKDRFSAERLKGVDSTLKIQPAELGDSAMYLCASSSQRTDAQYFGPGTRLTVL.

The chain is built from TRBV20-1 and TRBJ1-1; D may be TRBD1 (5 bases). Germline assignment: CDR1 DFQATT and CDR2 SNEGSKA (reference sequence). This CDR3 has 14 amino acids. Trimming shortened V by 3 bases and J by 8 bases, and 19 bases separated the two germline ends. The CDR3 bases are TGCAGTGCTAGGCAGGGAGCGGCAAACCTCGAAGCTTTCTTT. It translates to CSARQGAANLEAFF.

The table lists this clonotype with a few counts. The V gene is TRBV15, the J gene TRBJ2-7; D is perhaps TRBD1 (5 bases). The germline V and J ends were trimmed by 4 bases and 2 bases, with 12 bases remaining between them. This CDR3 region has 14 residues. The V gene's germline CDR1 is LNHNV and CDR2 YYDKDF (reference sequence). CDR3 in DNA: TGTGCCACCAGCATCGGACAAGACCCCTACGAGCAGTACTTC. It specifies CATSIGQDPYEQYF.

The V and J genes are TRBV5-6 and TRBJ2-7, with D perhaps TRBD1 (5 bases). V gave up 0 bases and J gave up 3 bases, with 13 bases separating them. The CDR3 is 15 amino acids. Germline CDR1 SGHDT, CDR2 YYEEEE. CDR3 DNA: TGTGCCAGCAGCTTGGGTCCAGGGAATATCTACGAGCAGTACTTC. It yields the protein CASSLGPGNIYEQYF.

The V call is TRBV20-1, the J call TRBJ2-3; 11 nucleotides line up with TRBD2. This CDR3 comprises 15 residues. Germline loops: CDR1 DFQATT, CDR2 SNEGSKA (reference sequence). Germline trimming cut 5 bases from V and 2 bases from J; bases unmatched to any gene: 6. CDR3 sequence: CSAAGLADPTDTQYF. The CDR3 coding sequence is TGCAGTGCTGCGGGACTAGCGGATCCCACAGATACGCAGTATTTT.

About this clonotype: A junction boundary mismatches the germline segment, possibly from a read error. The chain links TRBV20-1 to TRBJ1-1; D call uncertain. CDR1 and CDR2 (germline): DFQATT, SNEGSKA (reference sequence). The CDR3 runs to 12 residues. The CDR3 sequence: CSARGPGYEAFF. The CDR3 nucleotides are TGCAGTGCCAGAGGGCCCGGATATGAAGCTTTCTTT.

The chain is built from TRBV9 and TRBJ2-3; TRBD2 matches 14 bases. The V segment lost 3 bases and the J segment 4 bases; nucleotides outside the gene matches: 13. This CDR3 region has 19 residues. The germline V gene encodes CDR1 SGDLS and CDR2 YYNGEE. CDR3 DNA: TGTGCCAGCAGCGCCCGAGGACTAGCGGGGGGCCCAAACGCAGATACGCAGTATTTT. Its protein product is CASSARGLAGGPNADTQYF.

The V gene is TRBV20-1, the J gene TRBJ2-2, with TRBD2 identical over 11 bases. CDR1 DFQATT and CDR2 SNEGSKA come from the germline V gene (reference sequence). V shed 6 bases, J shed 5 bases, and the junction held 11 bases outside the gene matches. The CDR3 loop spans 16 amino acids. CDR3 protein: CSAPPTSGSGTGELFF. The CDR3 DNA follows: TGCAGTGCCCCCCCCACTAGCGGGAGCGGAACCGGGGAGCTGTTTTTT.

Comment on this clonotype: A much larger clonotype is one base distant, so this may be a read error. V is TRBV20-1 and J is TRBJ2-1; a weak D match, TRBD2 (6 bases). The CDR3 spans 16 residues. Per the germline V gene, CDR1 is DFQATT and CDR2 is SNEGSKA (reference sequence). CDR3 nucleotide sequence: TGCAGTGCTAGACTCAGGGACTCGAGCTCCTACAGTGAGCAGTTCTTC. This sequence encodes CSARLRDSSSYSEQFF.

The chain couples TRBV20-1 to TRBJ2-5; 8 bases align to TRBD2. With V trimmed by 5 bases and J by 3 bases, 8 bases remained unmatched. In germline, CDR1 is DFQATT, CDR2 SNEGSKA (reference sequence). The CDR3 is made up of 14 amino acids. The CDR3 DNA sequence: TGCAGTGCTTATGCCAGCGGGAGAGAAGAGACCCAGTACTTC. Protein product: CSAYASGREETQYF.

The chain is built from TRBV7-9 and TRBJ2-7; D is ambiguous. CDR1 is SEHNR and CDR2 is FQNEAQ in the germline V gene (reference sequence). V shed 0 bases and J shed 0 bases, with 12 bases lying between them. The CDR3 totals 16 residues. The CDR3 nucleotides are TGTGCCAGCAGCTTAGCAAGGCTGGAGAGCTCCTACGAGCAGTACTTC. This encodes CASSLARLESSYEQYF.

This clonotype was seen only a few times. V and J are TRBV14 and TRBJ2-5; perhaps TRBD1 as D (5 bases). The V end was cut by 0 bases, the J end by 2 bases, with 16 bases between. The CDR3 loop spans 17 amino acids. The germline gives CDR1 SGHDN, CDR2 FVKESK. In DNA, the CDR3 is TGTGCCAGCAGCCAAGATGACAGTCCCTCTCCTCAAGAGACCCAGTACTTC. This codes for CASSQDDSPSPQETQYF.

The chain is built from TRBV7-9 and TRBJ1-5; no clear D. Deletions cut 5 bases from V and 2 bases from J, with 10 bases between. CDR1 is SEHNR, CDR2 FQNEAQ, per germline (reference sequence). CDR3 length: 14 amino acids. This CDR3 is CASSPSFGNQPQHF. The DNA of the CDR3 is TGTGCCAGCAGCCCAAGTTTTGGCAATCAGCCCCAGCATTTT. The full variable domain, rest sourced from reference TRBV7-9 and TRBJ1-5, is DTGVSQNPRHKITKRGQNVTFRCDPISEHNRLYWYRQTLGQGPEFLTYFQNEAQLEKSRLLSDRFSAERPKGSFSTLEIQRTEQGDSAMYLCASSPSFGNQPQHFGDGTRLSIL.

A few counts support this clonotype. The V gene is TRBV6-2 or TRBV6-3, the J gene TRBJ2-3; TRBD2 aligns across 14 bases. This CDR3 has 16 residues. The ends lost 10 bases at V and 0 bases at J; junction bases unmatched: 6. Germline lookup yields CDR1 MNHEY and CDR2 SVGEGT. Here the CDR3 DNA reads TGTGCCACTCCCCGGACTAGCGGGAGGAGCACAGATACGCAGTATTTT. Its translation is CATPRTSGRSTDTQYF.

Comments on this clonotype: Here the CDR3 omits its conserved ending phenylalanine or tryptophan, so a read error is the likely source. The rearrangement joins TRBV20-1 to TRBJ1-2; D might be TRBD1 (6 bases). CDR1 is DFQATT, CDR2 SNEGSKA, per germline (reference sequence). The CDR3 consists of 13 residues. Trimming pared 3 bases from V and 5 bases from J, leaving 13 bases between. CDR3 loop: CSASAGQRYGYTL. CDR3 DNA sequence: TGCAGTGCTAGTGCGGGACAACGTTATGGCTACACCCTC.

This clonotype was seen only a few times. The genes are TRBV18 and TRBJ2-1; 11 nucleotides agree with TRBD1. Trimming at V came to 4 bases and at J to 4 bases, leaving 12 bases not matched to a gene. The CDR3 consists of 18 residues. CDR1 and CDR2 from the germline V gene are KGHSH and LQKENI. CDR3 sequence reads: CASSRRPGQGEAYNEQFF. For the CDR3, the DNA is TGTGCCAGCTCACGGAGGCCGGGACAGGGGGAAGCTTACAATGAGCAGTTCTTC.

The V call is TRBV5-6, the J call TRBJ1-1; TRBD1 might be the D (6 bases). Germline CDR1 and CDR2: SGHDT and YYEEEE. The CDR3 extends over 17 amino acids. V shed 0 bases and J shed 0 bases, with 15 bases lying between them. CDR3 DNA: TGTGCCAGCAGCTTGGACAGGGCTGAGGGGTTGAACACTGAAGCTTTCTTT. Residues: CASSLDRAEGLNTEAFF.

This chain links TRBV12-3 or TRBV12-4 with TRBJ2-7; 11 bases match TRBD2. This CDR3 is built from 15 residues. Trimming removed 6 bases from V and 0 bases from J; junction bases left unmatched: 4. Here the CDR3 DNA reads TGTGCCAGCAGGACCACTAGCGGGAGCTCCTACGAGCAGTACTTC. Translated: CASRTTSGSSYEQYF.

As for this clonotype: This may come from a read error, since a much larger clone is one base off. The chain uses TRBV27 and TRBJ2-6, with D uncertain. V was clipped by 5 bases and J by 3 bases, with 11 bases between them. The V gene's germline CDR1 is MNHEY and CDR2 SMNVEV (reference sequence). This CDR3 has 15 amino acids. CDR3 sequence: CASSPSWVGANVLTF. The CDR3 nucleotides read TGTGCCAGCAGTCCCTCTTGGGTTGGGGCCAACGTCCTGACTTTC.

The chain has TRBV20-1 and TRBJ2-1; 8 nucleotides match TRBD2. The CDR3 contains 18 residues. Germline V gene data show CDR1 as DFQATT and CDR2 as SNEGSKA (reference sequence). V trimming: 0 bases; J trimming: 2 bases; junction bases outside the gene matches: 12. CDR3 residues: CSARDPEREIRTYNEQFF. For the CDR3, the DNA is TGCAGTGCTAGAGATCCGGAGCGGGAGATAAGAACCTACAATGAGCAGTTCTTC.

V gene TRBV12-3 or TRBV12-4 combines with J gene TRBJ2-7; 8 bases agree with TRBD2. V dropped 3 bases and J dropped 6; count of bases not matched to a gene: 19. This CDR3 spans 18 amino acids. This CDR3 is CASSFGPGTSGRAREQYF. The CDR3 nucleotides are TGTGCCAGCAGTTTCGGTCCGGGGACCAGCGGGAGAGCTCGCGAGCAGTACTTC.

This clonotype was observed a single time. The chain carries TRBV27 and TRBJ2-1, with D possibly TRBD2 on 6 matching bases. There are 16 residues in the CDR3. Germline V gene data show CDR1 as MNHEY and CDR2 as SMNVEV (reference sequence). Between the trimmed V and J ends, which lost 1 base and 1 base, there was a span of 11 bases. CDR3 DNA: TGTGCCAGCAGTTTATGGGGGGAAAATTCCTACAATGAGCAGTTCTTC. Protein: CASSLWGENSYNEQFF.

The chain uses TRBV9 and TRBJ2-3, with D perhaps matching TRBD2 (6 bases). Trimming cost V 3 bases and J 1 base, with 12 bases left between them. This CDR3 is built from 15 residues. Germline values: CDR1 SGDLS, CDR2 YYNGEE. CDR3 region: CASSDGRGGTDTQYF. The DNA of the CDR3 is TGTGCCAGCAGCGACGGGAGAGGAGGCACAGATACGCAGTATTTT.

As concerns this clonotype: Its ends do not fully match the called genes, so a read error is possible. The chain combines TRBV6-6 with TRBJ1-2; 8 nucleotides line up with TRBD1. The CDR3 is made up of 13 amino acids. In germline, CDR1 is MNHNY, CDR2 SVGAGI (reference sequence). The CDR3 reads CASRQGISYGYTF. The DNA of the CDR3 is TGTGCCAGTAGACAGGGGATCTCTTATGGCTACACCTTT.

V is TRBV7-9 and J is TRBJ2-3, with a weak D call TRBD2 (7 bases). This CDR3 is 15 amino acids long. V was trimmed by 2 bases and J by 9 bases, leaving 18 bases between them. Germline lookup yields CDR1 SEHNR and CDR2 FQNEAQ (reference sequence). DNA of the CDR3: TGTGCCAGCAGCTTAACCCTCCTCCCGGGGGGCACGCAGTATTTT. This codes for CASSLTLLPGGTQYF.

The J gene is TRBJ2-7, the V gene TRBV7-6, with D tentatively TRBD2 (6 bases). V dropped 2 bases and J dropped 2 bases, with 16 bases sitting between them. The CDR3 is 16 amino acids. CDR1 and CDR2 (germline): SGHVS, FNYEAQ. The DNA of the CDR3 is TGTGCCAGCAGCTTAAGGGATGGGACTGCAACCTACGAGCAGTACTTC. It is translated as CASSLRDGTATYEQYF.

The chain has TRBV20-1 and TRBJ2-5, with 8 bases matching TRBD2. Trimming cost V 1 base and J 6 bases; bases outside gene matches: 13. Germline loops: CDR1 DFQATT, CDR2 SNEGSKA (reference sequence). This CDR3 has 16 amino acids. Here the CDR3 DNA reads TGCAGTGCTAGAGGGGGTGCGGGGGGCGCGCAGAAGACCCAGTACTTC. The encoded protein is CSARGGAGGAQKTQYF.

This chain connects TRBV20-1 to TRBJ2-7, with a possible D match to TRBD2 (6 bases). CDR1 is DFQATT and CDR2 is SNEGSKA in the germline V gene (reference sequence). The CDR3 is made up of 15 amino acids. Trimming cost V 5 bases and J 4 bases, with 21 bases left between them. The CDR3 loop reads CSAAGKKHQGYEQYF. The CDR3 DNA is TGCAGTGCTGCGGGGAAGAAACACCAAGGATACGAGCAGTACTTC.